The 13 T cell receptor beta chains below were found in one sample sequenced in a study of blood T cell repertoires in COVID-19. The table came from immunoSEQ multiplex PCR; TCRdb's copy has only in-frame clones and leaves some out. The sample carries about 170,000 clones, roughly 85% recorded once. Source material: PBMCs or T cells enriched from blood (not recorded which). Every receptor here comes from a woman in her sixties or seventies in a cohort exposed to, infected with or recovered from COVID-19 (not recorded which).

The rearrangement uses TRBV21-1 and TRBJ2-1; the DNA was not used to check the table's D call, TRBD2. TRBV21-1 is recorded as a pseudogene. The CDR3 is 19 amino acids. The CDR3 is CASSKICWGTSGIRYEQFF. CDR3 coding DNA: TGTGCCAGCAGCAAAATCTGCTGGGGGACTAGCGGGATCAGATATGAGCAGTTCTTC.

The chain carries TRBV19 and TRBJ1-1, with D possibly TRBD1 on 6 matching bases. Trimming shortened V by 5 bases and J by 4 bases, and 20 bases separated the two germline ends. The CDR3 has 16 amino acids. Germline CDR1 is LNHDA and CDR2 is SQIVND (reference sequence). CDR3 region: CASSVRDNKGSTEAFF. DNA for the CDR3: TGTGCCAGTAGTGTCCGGGACAATAAGGGAAGCACTGAAGCTTTCTTT.

The chain recombines TRBV7-3 with TRBJ2-3; 11 nucleotides align to TRBD2. Losses at the gene ends were 3 bases for V and 4 bases for J; bases not matched to a gene: 9. CDR3 size: 17 residues. Germline V gene data show CDR1 as SGHTA and CDR2 as FQGTGA. The CDR3 DNA reads TGTGCCAGCAGCTTGACCGGGACTAGCGGTTACCCAGATACGCAGTATTTT. This codes for CASSLTGTSGYPDTQYF.

This clone was recorded a few times. This rearrangement joins TRBV24-1 to TRBJ2-7, with D perhaps matching TRBD1 (6 bases). Trimming took off 2 bases at V and 5 bases at J, with 12 bases between the two ends. The CDR3 contains 14 residues. Germline values: CDR1 KGHDR, CDR2 SFDVKD. CDR3 coding DNA: TGTGCCACCAGTGATTCACAGGGTTTCAACGAGCAGTACTTC. Translating it yields CATSDSQGFNEQYF.

The CDR3 sequence: CASSLMASLAYNEQFF. The CDR3 coding sequence is TGTGCCAGCAGCCTTATGGCTAGCTTAGCCTACAATGAGCAGTTCTTC. The genes are TRBV27 and TRBJ2-1, with D tentatively TRBD2 (5 bases). V was shortened by 6 bases and J by 2 bases, with 17 bases between the two germline ends. This CDR3 is built from 16 residues. Germline V lookup: CDR1 MNHEY, CDR2 SMNVEV (reference sequence).

This clone was detected once. The genes are TRBV28 and TRBJ2-7; a weak D match, TRBD1 (5 bases). The germline V gene has CDR1 MDHEN and CDR2 SYDVKM. V was cut by 6 bases and J by 0 bases, with 12 bases left in between. This CDR3 has 14 residues. As DNA, the CDR3 is TGTGCCAGCAGACGAGACAGCAGCTCCTACGAGCAGTACTTC. This gives the protein CASRRDSSSYEQYF.

The genes are TRBV4-3 and TRBJ2-7; D uncertain. V lost 0 bases to trimming and J lost 6 bases, with 9 bases between them. Germline V CDR1 and CDR2: LGHNA, YSLEER. The CDR3 contains 13 residues. CDR3 bases: TGCGCCAGCAGCCAAGAACGCGAACGCGAGCAGTACTTC. This codes for CASSQEREREQYF.

The chain has TRBV5-4 and TRBJ1-1, with 7 bases aligning to TRBD1. The trim removed 4 bases at V and 5 bases at J, leaving 8 bases unmatched. Looked up from germline, CDR1 is SGHNT and CDR2 is YYREEE (reference sequence). The CDR3 is 14 residues long. The CDR3 coding sequence is TGTGCCAGCAGCACTCAGGGGGTTGGGACTGAAGCTTTCTTT. Protein sequence: CASSTQGVGTEAFF.

This clone has a single count. V usage is TRBV4-1 and J usage is TRBJ1-1, with a possible D match to TRBD1 (5 bases). The V gene's germline CDR1 is MGHRA and CDR2 YSYEKL. V was clipped by 1 base and J by 4 bases, with 10 bases between them. This CDR3 has 14 residues. CDR3 in amino acids: CASSQGSGGTEAFF. CDR3 in DNA: TGCGCCAGCAGCCAAGGAAGCGGGGGCACTGAAGCTTTCTTT.

This clone was seen a handful of times. J is TRBJ2-5 and V is TRBV3-1 (or the pseudogene TRBV3-2); D is undetermined. V lost 2 bases to trimming and J lost 5 bases, with 9 bases between them. This CDR3 contains 13 residues. Germline CDR1 LGHDT, CDR2 YNNKEL (reference sequence). CDR3 nucleotides: TGTGCCAGCAGCCAATCAATGGAGGAGACCCAGTACTTC. It yields the protein CASSQSMEETQYF.

The chain links TRBV29-1 to TRBJ1-2, with D possibly TRBD1 on 6 matching bases. Germline V lookup: CDR1 SQVTM, CDR2 ANQGSEA. V lost 8 bases to trimming and J lost 5 bases, with 15 bases between them. The CDR3 has 12 residues. CDR3 protein: CSFSLTGYGYTF. In DNA form, the CDR3 reads TGCAGCTTCTCCTTGACAGGTTATGGCTACACCTTC.

The rearrangement uses TRBV5-1 and TRBJ2-1, with 9 bases identical to TRBD2. Per germline, CDR1 SGHRS and CDR2 YFSETQ. The CDR3 totals 15 residues. The trim removed 2 bases at V and 9 bases at J, leaving 9 bases unmatched. In DNA, the CDR3 is TGCGCCAGCAGCTTCATAGCGGGAGTTACAGGTGAGCAGTTCTTC. It codes for CASSFIAGVTGEQFF.

The V and J genes are TRBV28 and TRBJ2-3; 9 nucleotides match TRBD2. This CDR3 has 15 residues. V shed 6 bases and J 3 bases; nucleotides not matched to a gene: 7. Germline V CDR1 and CDR2: MDHEN, SYDVKM. The CDR3 here is CASSSPLAGTDTQYF. The CDR3, as DNA: TGTGCCAGCAGCTCCCCCCTAGCGGGAACAGATACGCAGTATTTT.